This TCR beta chain was captured in a study of shared clonotypes between healthy human individuals (dated by TCRdb to 2020 to 2021). Background for the entire study: The cohort included three men and a couple of women between 18 and 49 years of age. For each donor, CD4 naive and CD4 memory were each run on three plates, CD8 naive on two plates, and CD8 memory on one plate. The study deeply sequenced blood TCR repertoires of about five healthy adults to estimate repertoire size and the extent of clonotype sharing between individuals. Libraries were prepared and TCR repertoires were sequenced by different laboratories using diverse techniques, in order to increase sequencing depth and limit assay-specific biases. Per donor, leukapheresis produced somewhere between about 0.8 and 9.5 billion PBMCs. The research as a whole found: Pairwise subsampling indicated that sequencing depth was expected to affect the degree of clonotype sharing among donors. Sampling was restricted to blood, and TCR repertoires in tissues likely differ from the TCR repertoires found in blood. Compared with non-shared clonotypes, the clonotypes found in all four sorted-subset donors had higher generation probabilities. Estimated clonotype richness was generally larger for naive than for memory subsets. The genetic and exposure-history diversity represented was limited by the small number of donors. Even with the large sequencing depth, rarefaction of the sorted-subset datasets indicated that sequencing was incomplete. Across several donors, roughly 5.4% of naive CD4, 3% to 3.5% of naive CD8, about 2.3% of memory CD4, and around 0.4% of memory CD8 clonotypes were shared.

Points on this clone: Its antigen has not been determined. The sample holds no much larger clone one base away, and base qualities are not on file.

Using the deep immunoSEQ assay, multiplex PCR amplified TCR CDR3 regions from genomic DNA. For each cell subset, the extracted genomic DNA was distributed evenly across all wells of several immunoSEQ 96-well plates, and each plate served as one replicate. Each replicate PCR for sorted subsets received about 200 ng genomic DNA, equal to about 30,000 T cell genomes. Purified libraries were quantified with a Qubit 3.0 fluorometer, sized on a Bioanalyzer 2100, and re-quantified with the KAPA Library Quantification kit. Each immunoSEQ 96-well plate was sequenced on its own single-read 150-cycle Illumina NextSeq 550 flow cell. From the authors' description of their analysis: Because the immunoSEQ output held only junctional sequences and lacked quality scores, the filtering could not match the filtering applied to full-length reads. Sequences were annotated with PyIR, a Python wrapper for IgBLAST v1.9, and V/J genes and CDR3 were assigned using IMGT germline references. Reads with weak V/J assignments (E-value above 1e-6), missing CDR3, stop codons, out-of-frame junctions, or ambiguous translated residues were removed. V3J clonotypes were defined as sequences sharing an identical inferred V gene, J gene, and CDR3 amino acid sequence. The percentage overlap between two repertoires was calculated by dividing the number of shared unique clonotypes by the size of the smaller repertoire. RTK rarefaction, the Chao1 estimator, and Recon v2.1 estimates of unobserved clonotypes were used to assess repertoire richness. Generation probabilities were computed with OLGA for all TCRbeta clonotypes obtained by the gDNA method from a few donors. Here the immuneACCESS table is served through TCRdb, limited to in-frame sequences with V and J called. Missing clones are a known gap in these copies; in checked studies unresolved V genes cover under half, and the rest lacks a known reason. D and trimming were read from the DNA, whereas the V and J calls and clone size are those reported in that table. The sample table holds about 2.2 million clones, of which 93% were seen once. The biggest ten clones account for approximately 1.7% of the sample.

The CDR3, from cysteine to phenylalanine, totals 17 residues. Only CDR3 DNA is held: 51 bases, read in frame from base 1. The germline V gene gives CDR1 as KGHSH and CDR2 as LQKENI. V sheds 5 bases and J sheds 0 bases, leaving 16 bases between their ends. For the CD8 naive samples, CD45RO-negative cells were positively selected for CCR7, yielding a CD45RA+CCR7+ population from which TemRA cells were excluded. The donors were healthy, HIV-negative adults with no recently reported acute infections or vaccinations. Every donor was a Caucasian adult living in Nashville, Tennessee, USA. Blood was collected by leukapheresis, and PBMCs were isolated by Ficoll-Histopaque density gradient centrifugation and then cryopreserved in liquid nitrogen vapor phase. Analytical flow cytometry was used to check the purity and quantity of each magnetically sorted T cell population. Genomic DNA was isolated from every sorted fraction and measured by UV absorbance on a Nanodrop 2000c.

The chain links TRBV18 with TRBJ1-4, with the D gene not confidently named. The receptor was isolated from a man aged 18 to 30 in good health. Some clones in this sample may be carry-over from other donors' samples. The specimen was naive CD8+ T cells from PBMCs. This specimen's cell subset or site label, interpreted: CD45RA+CCR7+. At the DNA level, the sequence is TGTGCCAGCTCAGCCATCGACGGAATTGCAACTAATGAAAAACTGTTTTTT. Translated, this gives CASSAIDGIATNEKLFF.